This T cell receptor beta chain was documented in a study of vaccination effects on CD4 cells after COVID-19 (dated by TCRdb to between 2020 and 2023). Some background on the complete study: Post-vaccine samples across the study were collected a median of 72 days after the second dose, with a range of 14 to 241. A total of 10 COVID-19 convalescent patients and a few SARS-CoV-2-naive healthy vaccine recipients were included in the full study. Cultures from other donors in the study were sequenced using the Oncomine TCR Beta short-read assay on an Illumina iSeq 100. SARS-CoV-2 spike-specific CD4+ TCR repertoires were compared before and after mRNA vaccination in COVID-19 convalescent patients and in infection-naive vaccine recipients.

The ViraFEST assay stimulated PBMC with viral peptide pools and then used TCR sequencing to identify antigen-specific CD4+ T cell clonotypes by expansion. After about 9 days of culture, CD4+ T cells were isolated with the EasySep CD4+ T cell isolation kit. Each participant got two doses of an mRNA SARS-CoV-2 vaccine, either BNT162b2 or mRNA-1273. Healthy vaccine recipients had no prior SARS-CoV-2 infection, confirmed by negative nucleocapsid antibodies before and after vaccination. Two million PBMC per well were cultured in IMDM with roughly 5% human AB serum, 7.5 to 10 IU/ml IL-2 and gentamicin, plus 10 ug/ml peptides. Half of the culture medium was replaced with fresh IL-2-containing medium on days 3 and 7. Unless noted otherwise, every peptide stimulation condition was grown in triplicate wells. Using Ficoll-Paque Plus gradient centrifugation, PBMC were separated from whole blood and then either used fresh or cryopreserved at -140C. The overlapping peptide pools covered the spike proteins of SARS-CoV-2 as well as those of the common cold coronaviruses HCoV-NL63, HCoV-OC43 and HCoV-229E. Genomic DNA was extracted from cultured CD4+ T cells with the QIAamp micro DNA kit.

V lost 4 bases and J lost 1 base; the stretch between them is 11 bases long. Looking up the germline V gene yields CDR1 SGHTS and CDR2 YDEGEE. From the cysteine through the phenylalanine, the CDR3 covers 14 amino acids. Here the CDR3 DNA is all that survives: 42 bases in frame from base 1. This clone was detected only a few times. Its antigen remains unidentified. Qualities for individual bases were not recorded, and no much larger clone is one base off. Library preparation used the immunoSEQ multiplex PCR assay. TCR beta CDR3 sequencing was performed on DNA from the cultured, isolated CD4+ T cells. The authors' pipeline ran thus. Non-productive TCR sequences were removed, reads were trimmed to the CDR3 region, and CDR3s of at least 7 amino acids were retained. Antigen-specific clonotypes were identified with the MANAFEST web app by comparing expansion in peptide wells against reference cultures. Positive clones required FDR<0.05 expansion versus reference and all other wells, odds ratio above 5, and frequency above 0.1% in two replicate wells. A clonotype was defined as cross-reactive if the clonotype was significantly expanded both in SARS-CoV-2 spike wells and in at least one common cold coronavirus spike condition. CDR3 similarity was assessed by Levenshtein distance using the stringdist R package, and unrooted trees were constructed with ape in R 3.6.1. TCRdb retrieved this table from immuneACCESS and kept in-frame rearrangements only. Not all clones are present; in checked studies, unresolved V genes account for under half, and no reason is known for the remainder. That table gives V, J and clone size, and the DNA gave D and trimming. The sample profile shows some 69,000 clones; roughly 74% of them were found once. Together, the top ten hold about 1.4% of the sample.

General findings and caveats noted by the study authors: Only a small number of convalescent patients were included, and no early post-infection timepoints were available, which limited the study. Among healthy vaccine recipients, nearly all vaccine-induced clones were SARS-CoV-2 mono-reactive, and only 1 of 255 was cross-reactive with common cold coronaviruses. Clones induced by infection and clones induced by vaccination both contracted markedly at late timepoints after vaccination, which fits with T cell responses waning over time.

This TCR was sampled from a human donor who received a COVID-19 vaccine. The source material was CD4+ T cells from PBMCs cultured with HCoV-229E spike peptides, sampled after COVID-19 vaccination. The sample's cell subset or site label, in plain terms: HCoV-229E spike overlapping peptide pool stimulation. The chain joins TRBV5-8 to TRBJ1-1; the D gene is perhaps TRBD1, from 6 matching bases. The CDR3: CASSLGQPNTEAFF. The DNA reads TGTGCCAGCAGCCTCGGACAGCCGAACACTGAAGCTTTCTTT.